A single TCR beta chain is shown here with its context. The repertoire was sequenced with immunoSEQ multiplex PCR; TCRdb's copy has only in-frame clones and lacks some. The data hold approximately 200,000 clones, with more than 60% observed a single time. These data come from a study of blood T cell repertoires in COVID-19. Study information: Collection of acute and convalescent COVID-19 samples took place in the United States, Italy and Spain.

V lost 2 bases to trimming and J lost 4 bases; unmatched junction nucleotides: 9. The CDR3 totals 16 residues. Germline loops: CDR1 SGHDN, CDR2 FVKESK. The chain uses TRBV14 and TRBJ1-2; 8 bases agree with TRBD1. Sequencing used peripheral blood. This receptor was obtained from a woman aged 45-59 years with acute or convalescent COVID-19. The CDR3 sequence: CASSQTGTGPIYGYTF. The CDR3 coding sequence is TGTGCCAGCAGCCAAACCGGGACAGGCCCCATCTATGGCTACACCTTC.